This note documents a single T cell receptor (beta chain) sequence. Its target is not known. Clones were sequenced by immunoSEQ multiplex PCR, and TCRdb holds only the in-frame ones, with some missing. The sample lists around 180,000 clones; 85% to 90% were seen once. This sample stems from a study of T cell responses to AZD1222 COVID-19 vaccine. Germline V lookup: CDR1 SGHRS, CDR2 YFSETQ. The CDR3 runs to 17 residues. The junction had 8 bases not matched to a gene; V was cut back by 3 bases and J by 2 bases. Findings of the study overall: Spike as a whole was targeted by vaccine-associated CD4 TCRs, dominant at 160-218 and 743-854. Spike-specific TCR breadth and depth both grew after two AZD1222 doses.

This material consisted of peripheral blood, taken on day 0 of AZD1222 vaccination. The rearrangement uses TRBV5-1 and TRBJ2-7, with 13 bases aligning to TRBD2. This clonotype was obtained from an adult in good health. The CDR3 region is CASSSGLAGDAAYEQYF. The CDR3 DNA follows: TGCGCCAGCAGCTCCGGACTAGCGGGGGACGCGGCCTACGAGCAGTACTTC.